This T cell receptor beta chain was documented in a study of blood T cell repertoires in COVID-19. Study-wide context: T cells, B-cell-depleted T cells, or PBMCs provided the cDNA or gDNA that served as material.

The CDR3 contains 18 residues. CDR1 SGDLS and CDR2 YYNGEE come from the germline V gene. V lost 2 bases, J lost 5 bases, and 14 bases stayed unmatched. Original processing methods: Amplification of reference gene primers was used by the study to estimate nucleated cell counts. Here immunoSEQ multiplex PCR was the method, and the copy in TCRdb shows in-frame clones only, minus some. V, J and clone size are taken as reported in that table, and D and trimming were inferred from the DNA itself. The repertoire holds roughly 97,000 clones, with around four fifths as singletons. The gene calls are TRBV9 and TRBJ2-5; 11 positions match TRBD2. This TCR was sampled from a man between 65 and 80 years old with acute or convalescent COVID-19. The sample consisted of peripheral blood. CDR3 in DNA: TGTGCCAGCAGCGTTTCTAGCGGGGGGCTCGCCGAGCGGGAGACCCAGTACTTC. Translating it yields CASSVSSGGLAERETQYF.